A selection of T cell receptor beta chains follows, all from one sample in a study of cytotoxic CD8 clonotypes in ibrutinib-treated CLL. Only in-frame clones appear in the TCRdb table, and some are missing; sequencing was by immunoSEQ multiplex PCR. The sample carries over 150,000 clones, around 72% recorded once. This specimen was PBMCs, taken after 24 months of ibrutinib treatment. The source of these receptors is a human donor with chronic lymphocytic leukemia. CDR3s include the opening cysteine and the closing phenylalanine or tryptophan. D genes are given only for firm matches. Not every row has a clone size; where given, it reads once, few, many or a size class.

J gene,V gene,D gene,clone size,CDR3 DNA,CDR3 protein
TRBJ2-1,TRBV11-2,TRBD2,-,TGTGCCAGCAGCGTAGCGGGACTAGCTGCCTACAATGAGCAGTTCTTC,CASSVAGLAAYNEQFF
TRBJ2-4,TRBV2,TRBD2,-,TGTGCCAGCAAATCCGGGACTAACAAAAACATTCAGTACTTC,CASKSGTNKNIQYF
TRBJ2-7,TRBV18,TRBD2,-,TGTGCCAGCTCACCACGGGCTAGCGGGAGGGCCGATTCAGCCGAGCAGTACTTC,CASSPRASGRADSAEQYF
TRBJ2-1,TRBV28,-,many,TGTGCCAGCACCGCCCTTGGTGAGCAGTTCTTC,CASTALGEQFF
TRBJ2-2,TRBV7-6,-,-,TGTGCCAGCAGCTTAGAGGGGATGACGAACACCGGGGAGCTGTTTTTT,CASSLEGMTNTGELFF
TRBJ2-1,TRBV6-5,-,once,TGTGCCAGCAGTTACTCGAGGGGGGAGGTTGAGCAGTTCTTC,CASSYSRGEVEQFF
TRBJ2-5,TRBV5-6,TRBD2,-,TGTGCCAGCAGCTTGTTAGCGGGAGGATGGGAGACCCAGTACTTC,CASSLLAGGWETQYF
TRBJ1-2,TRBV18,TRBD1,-,TGTGCCAGCTCACCCCTTCCCGGGACAGGGGTGTGGTATGGCTACACCTTC,CASSPLPGTGVWYGYTF
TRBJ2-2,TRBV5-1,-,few,TGCGCCAGCAGCTTGGGGCCCTATAACACCGGGGAGCTGTTTTTT,CASSLGPYNTGELFF
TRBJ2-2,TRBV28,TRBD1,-,TGTGCCACCTTACAGGGGGCGAACGCCGGGGAGCTGTTTTTT,CATLQGANAGELFF
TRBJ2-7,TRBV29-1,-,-,TGCAGCGTTGAATTTTGGGGTCGCGAGCAGTACTTC,CSVEFWGREQYF
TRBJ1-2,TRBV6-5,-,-,TGTGCCAGCAGTTACTCGGTTTTGTCGGCTAACTATGGCTACACCTTC,CASSYSVLSANYGYTF
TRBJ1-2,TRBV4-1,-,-,TGCGCCAGCAGCCAAGTTCTGGGCCTTTCTAATCGCCCTAACTATGGCTACACCTTC,CASSQVLGLSNRPNYGYTF
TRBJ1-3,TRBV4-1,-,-,TGCGCCAGCAGCCACATACGGGACACCATATATTTT,CASSHIRDTIYF
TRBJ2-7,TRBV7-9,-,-,TGTGCCAGCAGCTCGATAGCCTACGAGCAGTACTTC,CASSSIAYEQYF
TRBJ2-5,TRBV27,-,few,TGTGCCAGCAGTTTAGATTCTACAGTAAGGTCCCAGTACTTC,CASSLDSTVRSQYF
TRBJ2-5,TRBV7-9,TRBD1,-,TGTGCCAGCAGCGACAGGGATGGGGAGACCCAGTACTTC,CASSDRDGETQYF
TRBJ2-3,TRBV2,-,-,TGTGCCAGCAGTGGTGGGCTAGGGGAGTATTTT,CASSGGLGEYF
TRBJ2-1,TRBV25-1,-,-,TGTGCCAGCAGTGAATCTGTAGCAAGGGGTGAGCAGTTCTTC,CASSESVARGEQFF
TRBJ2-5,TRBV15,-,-,TGTGCCACCAGTTCTAGCGTTTTAGAGACCCAGTACTTC,CATSSSVLETQYF
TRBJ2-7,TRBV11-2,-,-,TGTGCCAGCAGCTTGGGGGGTCGCTACGAGCAGTACTTC,CASSLGGRYEQYF
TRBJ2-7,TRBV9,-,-,TGTGCCAGCAGCGCCGGACTACCGGCCTACGAGCAGTACTTC,CASSAGLPAYEQYF
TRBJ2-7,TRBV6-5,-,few,TGTGCCAGCACCAAAGGCGAGGGCCACGAGCAGTACTTC,CASTKGEGHEQYF
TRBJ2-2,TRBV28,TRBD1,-,TGTGCCAGCAGACCCGCCGCTCGACAGGGGGTTAGGGACACCGGGGAGCTGTTTTTT,CASRPAARQGVRDTGELFF
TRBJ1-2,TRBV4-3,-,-,TGCGCCAGCAGCCCCAGCGTTGGGGGGTATGGCTACACCTTC,CASSPSVGGYGYTF
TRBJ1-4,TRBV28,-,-,TGTGCCAGCAGTTTAGATACCTTAGCTAATGAAAAACTGTTTTTT,CASSLDTLANEKLFF
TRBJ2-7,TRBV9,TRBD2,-,TGTGCCAGCAGCGTAGGGTCGGGAGGGCTTCACTACGAGCAGTACTTC,CASSVGSGGLHYEQYF
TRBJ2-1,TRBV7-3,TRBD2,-,TGTGCCAGCAGCTGGGGCGGGAGTTTGGATGAGCAGTTCTTC,CASSWGGSLDEQFF
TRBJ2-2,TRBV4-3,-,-,TGCGCCAGCAGCCAAGATCGTGGGGCCGAAGGCACCGGGGAGCTGTTTTTT,CASSQDRGAEGTGELFF
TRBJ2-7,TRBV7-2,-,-,TGTGCCAGCAGCTTACGCCGGGGCTCCTACGAGCAGTACTTC,CASSLRRGSYEQYF
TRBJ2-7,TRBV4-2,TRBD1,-,TGTGCCAGCAGCCACTATTCCGGGACAGGGGGCGAGCAGTACTTC,CASSHYSGTGGEQYF
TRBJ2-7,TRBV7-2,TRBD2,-,TGTGCCAGCAACATGGGACTAAGAGTTTACGAGCAGTACTTC,CASNMGLRVYEQYF
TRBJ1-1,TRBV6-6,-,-,TGTGCCAGCAGTTACGGCGGCACTAACACTGAAGCTTTCTTT,CASSYGGTNTEAFF